One and the same sample provided the 25 T cell receptor beta chains below, sequenced in a study of shared clonotypes between healthy human individuals. Data came from immunoSEQ multiplex PCR; TCRdb stores just in-frame clones and leaves some out. The sample consists of millions of clones, 90% to 95% of them appearing once. Sample: naive CD4+ T cells sorted from blood. Specified subset: CD45RA+ positively selected. All receptors derive from a young man in good health.

The CDR3 region has the DNA TGTGCCAGCAGTTCTGGACTGGGGGAGCTGTTTTTT. Translating it yields CASSSGLGELFF. J is TRBJ2-2 and V is TRBV6-5; D is possibly TRBD2 (5 bases). Per the germline V gene, CDR1 is MNHEY and CDR2 is SVGAGI. The CDR3 is 12 residues long. V lost 4 bases, J lost 8 bases, and 8 bases lay in between.

As regards this clone: Other DNA sequences in the same sample also yield this CDR3. The chain has TRBV6-5 and TRBJ2-6; D is uncertain. Trimming removed 6 bases at V and 4 bases at J, with 7 bases between. Germline-derived CDR1 and CDR2 are MNHEY and SVGAGI. This CDR3 has 13 amino acids. The CDR3 sequence is CASRSTGANVLTF. The CDR3 bases are TGTGCCAGCAGGTCGACAGGGGCCAACGTCCTGACTTTC.

The gene calls are TRBV11-2 and TRBJ2-7; either TRBD1 or TRBD2 may supply D (5 bases each). This CDR3 is 14 amino acids long. Germline V gene data show CDR1 as SGHAT and CDR2 as FQNNGV. Trimming removed 4 bases from V and 0 bases from J, with 10 bases in between. CDR3 DNA: TGTGCCAGCAGCTCGGGGCAATACTCCTACGAGCAGTACTTC. It encodes CASSSGQYSYEQYF.

The rearrangement uses TRBV5-1 and TRBJ2-7; D unresolved. Looked up from germline, CDR1 is SGHRS and CDR2 is YFSETQ. V gave up 3 bases and J gave up 3 bases, with 10 bases separating them. The CDR3 spans 13 residues. The CDR3 protein is CASSSLPDYEQYF. The CDR3 region has the DNA TGCGCCAGCAGCTCCCTCCCCGACTACGAGCAGTACTTC.

The J gene is TRBJ1-3, the V gene TRBV5-5, with unresolved D. The CDR3 consists of 15 residues. Deletions cut 0 bases from V and 0 bases from J, with 7 bases between. Germline-derived CDR1 and CDR2 are SGHKS and YYEKEE (reference sequence). CDR3 amino acids: CASSLAAISGNTIYF. DNA of the CDR3: TGTGCCAGCAGCTTGGCCGCTATCTCTGGAAACACCATATATTTT.

This sequence joins TRBV7-8 and TRBJ2-5; 13 bases align to TRBD2. The germline V gene encodes CDR1 SGHVS and CDR2 FQNEAQ. The CDR3 consists of 18 residues. V was clipped by 6 bases and J by 9 bases; unmatched bases: 19. The CDR3 region has the DNA TGTGCCAGCAGTCGGGAGGGACACCCTCGGACTAGCGGGAGACCCCAGTACTTC. Translating gives CASSREGHPRTSGRPQYF.

On this clone: One end of the junction varies from germline; a read error may be responsible. V gene TRBV18 combines with J gene TRBJ2-3; TRBD2 aligns across 11 bases. The length of the CDR3 is 13 residues. Germline-derived CDR1 and CDR2 are KGHSH and LQKENI. DNA of the CDR3: TGCGAGACTAGCGGGGCTAGCACAGATACGCAGTATTTT. Residues: CETSGASTDTQYF.

The rearrangement uses TRBV11-2 and TRBJ2-1; no firm D call. There are 14 residues in the CDR3. Deletions cut 1 base from V and 0 bases from J, with 4 bases between. CDR1 SGHAT and CDR2 FQNNGV come from the germline V gene. In DNA, the CDR3 is TGTGCCAGCAGCTTAGCCTCCTCCTACAATGAGCAGTTCTTC. Amino acids: CASSLASSYNEQFF.

J is TRBJ2-3 and V is TRBV10-1; 7 nucleotides match TRBD2. Trimming at V came to 8 bases and at J to 2 bases, leaving 4 bases not matched to a gene. The germline V gene has CDR1 WNHNN and CDR2 SYGVQD (reference sequence). The CDR3 covers 13 residues. In DNA form, the CDR3 reads TGCGCCAGCGCGGGGGAGCCCACAGATACGCAGTATTTT. Its protein is CASAGEPTDTQYF.

The CDR3 loop is CASRTSAEQYF. The DNA for the CDR3 is TGTGCCAGCAGGACTAGCGCCGAGCAGTACTTC. The V gene is TRBV6-6, the J gene TRBJ2-7, with TRBD2 identical over 8 bases. The ends lost 6 bases at V and 6 bases at J; junction bases unmatched: 1. The CDR3 runs to 11 residues. CDR1 and CDR2 (germline): MNHNY, SVGAGI (reference sequence).

The DNA for the CDR3 is TGTGCCATCAGTGAAGGACTAGCGGGGAAAGAGACCCAGTACTTC. Encoded protein: CAISEGLAGKETQYF. The V gene is TRBV10-3, the J gene TRBJ2-5, with 12 bases fitting TRBD2. There are 15 residues in the CDR3. Germline V gene sequence: CDR1 ENHRY, CDR2 SYGVKD. V was pared by 3 bases and J by 3 bases, with 2 bases of the junction left unmatched.

This clone was counted a single time. The chain uses TRBV18 and TRBJ1-2, with D possibly TRBD1 on 5 matching bases. Trimming took off 3 bases at V and 1 base at J, with 12 bases between the two ends. Germline V gene sequence: CDR1 KGHSH, CDR2 LQKENI. The CDR3 is 15 residues long. The CDR3 nucleotides read TGTGCCAGCTCACCCGGGACGGAAAGTAACTATGGCTACACCTTC. Translating it yields CASSPGTESNYGYTF.

The chain couples TRBV9 to TRBJ2-2, with D hard to call. This CDR3 region has 15 residues. The germline V gene has CDR1 SGDLS and CDR2 YYNGEE. V was trimmed by 0 bases and J by 2 bases, leaving 8 bases between them. As DNA, the CDR3 is TGTGCCAGCAGCGTAGACGGACCCAACACCGGGGAGCTGTTTTTT. It codes for CASSVDGPNTGELFF.

At least ten counts were recorded for this clone. The V call is TRBV7-9, the J call TRBJ1-2; 9 bases map to TRBD1. Per germline, CDR1 SEHNR and CDR2 FQNEAQ (reference sequence). The J segment lost 7 bases and the V segment lost 1 base, leaving 4 bases of the junction unmatched. The CDR3 totals 14 residues. The chain's CDR3 is CASSLGRQGGGYTF. CDR3 DNA sequence: TGTGCCAGCAGCTTAGGACGACAGGGGGGTGGCTACACCTTC. Complete variable domain (other parts from reference TRBV7-9 and TRBJ1-2): DTGVSQNPRHKITKRGQNVTFRCDPISEHNRLYWYRQTLGQGPEFLTYFQNEAQLEKSRLLSDRFSAERPKGSFSTLEIQRTEQGDSAMYLCASSLGRQGGGYTFGSGTRLTVV.

The V gene is TRBV30, the J gene TRBJ1-1; D unresolved. The CDR3 spans 13 residues. Germline-derived CDR1 and CDR2 are GTSNPN and SVGIG (reference sequence). Trimming stripped 2 bases from V and 1 base from J, with 8 bases between. The DNA for the CDR3 is TGTGCCTGGAGTACCAGGAAGAACACTGAAGCTTTCTTT. Residues: CAWSTRKNTEAFF.

The CDR3 DNA reads as TGTGCCAGCAGCGTAGATTTGTCTAGCGGGACAAATGAGCAGTTCTTC. Amino acids: CASSVDLSSGTNEQFF. V gene TRBV9 combines with J gene TRBJ2-1, with TRBD2 matching over 9 bases. The J segment lost 7 bases and the V segment lost 0 bases, leaving 8 bases of the junction unmatched. Germline V lookup: CDR1 SGDLS, CDR2 YYNGEE. This CDR3 is built from 16 residues.

The V gene is TRBV7-6, the J gene TRBJ2-7, with 9 bases identical to TRBD1. Germline CDR1 SGHVS, CDR2 FNYEAQ. This CDR3 comprises 15 residues. The V segment lost 5 bases and the J segment 1 base; nucleotides outside the gene matches: 6. In DNA, the CDR3 is TGTGCCAGCAGCGGACCGGGACAGGGATCCTACGAGCAGTACTTC. It is translated as CASSGPGQGSYEQYF. Together with reference TRBV7-6 and TRBJ2-7, the CDR3 gives the full variable domain: GAGVSQSPRYKVTKRGQDVALRCDPISGHVSLYWYRQALGQGPEFLTYFNYEAQQDKSGLPNDRFSAERPEGSISTLTIQRTEQRDSAMYRCASSGPGQGSYEQYFGPGTRLTVT.

The J gene is TRBJ2-3, the V gene TRBV18; 9 nucleotides align to TRBD1. The V gene's germline CDR1 is KGHSH and CDR2 LQKENI. The V and J ends lost 5 bases and 8 bases, in that order; junction bases with no gene match: 11. This CDR3 spans 15 amino acids. CDR3 residues: CASSTTGGSVGTQYF. CDR3 coding DNA: TGTGCCAGCTCAACTACAGGGGGCTCAGTCGGTACGCAGTATTTT.

The chain carries TRBV6-7 and TRBJ2-1, with D possibly being TRBD2 (6 bases). TRBV6-7 is annotated as an ORF whose role is uncertain. This CDR3 comprises 13 residues. Trimming cost V 7 bases and J 7 bases, with 14 bases left between them. As DNA, the CDR3 is TGTGCCAGCACCCCGGTGGGGAGGAATGAGCAGTTCTTC. Amino acids: CASTPVGRNEQFF.

The chain uses TRBV6-1 and TRBJ2-2; a possible D gene is TRBD2 (6 bases). The germline V gene encodes CDR1 MNHNS and CDR2 SASEGT. The CDR3 is made up of 14 amino acids. Trimming took 6 bases from V and 0 from J, leaving 8 bases between them. CDR3 loop: CASRVAANTGELFF. Written as DNA, the CDR3 is TGTGCCAGCAGGGTAGCGGCGAACACCGGGGAGCTGTTTTTT.

This chain uses TRBV6-1 with TRBJ1-1; 8 bases are a match to TRBD1. This CDR3 is 15 amino acids long. Per germline, CDR1 MNHNS and CDR2 SASEGT. V lost 4 bases to trimming and J lost 2 bases; unmatched junction nucleotides: 6. CDR3 region: CASSGQGPSNTEAFF. As DNA, the CDR3 is TGTGCCAGCAGTGGACAGGGGCCATCTAACACTGAAGCTTTCTTT.

Notes on this clone: This specimen includes other DNA sequences encoding the same CDR3. The chain couples TRBV19 to TRBJ2-7; possible D gene TRBD1, 6 bases. The germline V gene has CDR1 LNHDA and CDR2 SQIVND (reference sequence). Between the trimmed V and J ends, which lost 3 bases and 1 base, there was a span of 10 bases. The CDR3 extends over 14 amino acids. This CDR3 reads CASSIPGQSYEQYF. The CDR3 DNA is TGTGCCAGTAGTATCCCAGGACAGTCCTACGAGCAGTACTTC.

This chain links TRBV7-2 with TRBJ1-5, with D unclear. This CDR3 contains 12 residues. From germline, CDR1 is SGHTA and CDR2 FQGNSA. Between the trimmed V and J ends, which lost 3 bases and 7 bases, there was a span of 7 bases. This CDR3 is CASSFPLQPQHF. The CDR3 DNA reads as TGTGCCAGCAGCTTCCCATTACAGCCCCAGCATTTT.

V gene TRBV2 combines with J gene TRBJ2-7; D perhaps matches TRBD1 (6 bases). V lost 2 bases to trimming and J lost 2 bases, with 13 bases between them. This CDR3 is built from 15 residues. Germline V CDR1 and CDR2: SNHLY, FYNNEI. The CDR3 loop is CASSEPGAVAYEQYF. CDR3 nucleotide sequence: TGTGCCAGCAGTGAACCAGGGGCGGTGGCCTACGAGCAGTACTTC.

The chain employs TRBV19 and TRBJ2-1; 10 nucleotides line up with TRBD1. Unmatched junction bases numbered 12, after V lost 6 bases and J lost 4 bases. This CDR3 comprises 17 residues. Germline CDR1 reads LNHDA; CDR2 reads SQIVND (reference sequence). The CDR3 loop reads CASRRTGGSHSYNEQFF. The CDR3 region has the DNA TGTGCCAGTAGGCGGACAGGGGGTAGTCATAGTTACAATGAGCAGTTCTTC.